The 28 T cell receptor beta chains given below trace back to one sample, sequenced in a study of T cells after yellow fever vaccination. MiXCR, run by TCRdb on the 5' RACE reads, gives a single entry per CDR3 protein. The sample consists of some 400,000 distinct CDR3 sequences, roughly 20% of them appearing once. The material sequenced was PBMCs, taken before the yellow fever booster vaccination. The receptors derive from a young man who received the YFV17D yellow fever vaccine.

V usage is TRBV27 and J usage is TRBJ2-7, with unresolved D. CDR3 size: 15 residues. Trimming pared 4 bases from V and 3 bases from J, leaving 16 bases between. Per the germline V gene, CDR1 is MNHEY and CDR2 is SMNVEV (reference sequence). The CDR3 coding sequence is TGTGCCAGCAGTTCAACTCTTGCGGTTCTCTACGAGCAGTACTTC. Encoded protein: CASSSTLAVLYEQYF.

The chain is built from TRBV23-1 and TRBJ1-1, with 7 bases matching TRBD1. TRBV23-1 is an ORF, with its function uncertain. The CDR3 sequence is 14 residues long. After removal of 7 bases from V and 7 bases from J, the junction contained 12 bases not matched to a gene. This chain's CDR3 is CASKIWDSPLEAFF. CDR3 sequence (DNA): TGCGCCAGCAAAATATGGGACAGCCCCCTTGAAGCTTTCTTT.

J is TRBJ1-2 and V is TRBV4-3; 8 bases are shared with TRBD1. Germline CDR1 is LGHNA and CDR2 is YSLEER. The CDR3 has 15 amino acids. V lost 3 bases and J lost 1; bases outside the gene matches: 4. The DNA for the CDR3 is TGCGCCAGCAGCCAGGGGACAGGCAGTAACTATGGCTACACCTTC. Protein: CASSQGTGSNYGYTF.

The chain employs TRBV7-2 and TRBJ2-3; no clear D. With 5 bases removed from V and 0 bases from J, the gap between germline ends came to 15 bases. The germline V gene has CDR1 SGHTA and CDR2 FQGNSA. The CDR3 runs to 16 residues. The CDR3, as DNA: TGTGCCAGCAGCCAAAGAGGCCCCCTTAGCACAGATACGCAGTATTTT. This codes for CASSQRGPLSTDTQYF.

The chain is built from TRBV24-1 and TRBJ1-4, with TRBD1 matching over 8 bases. This CDR3 has 14 amino acids. The ends lost 4 bases at V and 8 bases at J; junction bases unmatched: 5. Germline CDR1 reads KGHDR; CDR2 reads SFDVKD. The CDR3 region is CATSDSTGVEKLFF. DNA of the CDR3: TGTGCCACCAGTGACTCGACAGGGGTGGAAAAACTGTTTTTT.

This clonotype was seen a few times. The chain combines TRBV20-1 with TRBJ1-4; D is uncertain. V dropped 0 bases and J dropped 4 bases, with 12 bases sitting between them. Germline CDR1 is DFQATT and CDR2 is SNEGSKA (reference sequence). The CDR3 consists of 15 residues. DNA of the CDR3: TGCAGTGCTAGAGATCGACGGATGAATAATGAAAAACTGTTTTTT. Translating gives CSARDRRMNNEKLFF.

This chain connects TRBV7-2 to TRBJ2-6; no firm D call. V lost 2 bases and J 0 bases, leaving 5 bases between the germline ends. The germline V gene has CDR1 SGHTA and CDR2 FQGNSA. CDR3 size: 15 residues. The DNA for the CDR3 is TGTGCCAGCAGCTTACCTGGCTCTGGGGCCAACGTCCTGACTTTC. It yields the protein CASSLPGSGANVLTF.

This clonotype came up many times. The rearrangement uses TRBV20-1 and TRBJ1-1, with 7 bases matching TRBD1. The CDR3 spans 11 residues. V lost 3 bases to trimming and J lost 8 bases; unmatched junction nucleotides: 3. Germline V CDR1 and CDR2: DFQATT, SNEGSKA (reference sequence). CDR3 loop: CSARRGREAFF. The DNA of the CDR3 is TGCAGTGCTAGGAGGGGGCGCGAAGCTTTCTTT.

The CDR3 spells CASSLGALVEKNIQYF. CDR3 DNA sequence: TGCGCCAGCAGCTTAGGGGCCCTCGTCGAGAAAAACATTCAGTACTTC. The chain uses TRBV5-1 and TRBJ2-4, with D perhaps matching TRBD1 (5 bases). The germline gives CDR1 SGHRS, CDR2 YFSETQ. CDR3 length equals 16 residues. Trimming left V 2 bases short and J 4 bases short, with 16 bases between. The full variable domain, with the rest looked up from reference TRBV5-1 and TRBJ2-4, is KAGVTQTPRYLIKTRGQQVTLSCSPISGHRSVSWYQQTPGQGLQFLFEYFSETQRNKGNFPGRFSGRQFSNSRSEMNVSTLELGDSALYLCASSLGALVEKNIQYFGAGTRLSVL.

This clonotype was picked up a small number of times. J is TRBJ1-5 and V is TRBV28, with a weak D call TRBD1 (5 bases). The CDR3 runs to 16 residues. CDR1 is MDHEN, CDR2 SYDVKM, per germline. V lost 6 bases and J 3 bases, leaving 18 bases between the germline ends. As DNA, the CDR3 is TGTGCCAGCAGACCTAACCGGGACGGGTTCAATCAGCCCCAGCATTTT. This encodes CASRPNRDGFNQPQHF.

This clonotype was observed a few times. J is TRBJ2-1 and V is TRBV7-3; 7 positions match TRBD1. V was pared by 5 bases and J by 4 bases, with 11 bases of the junction left unmatched. This CDR3 comprises 16 residues. CDR1 SGHTA and CDR2 FQGTGA come from the germline V gene. The CDR3 sequence is CASSRTGTARYNEQFF. In DNA form, the CDR3 reads TGTGCCAGCAGCAGGACCGGGACAGCGAGGTACAATGAGCAGTTCTTC.

This sequence joins TRBV7-2 and TRBJ2-3; no definite D call. Germline V CDR1 and CDR2: SGHTA, FQGNSA. The CDR3 consists of 13 residues. Between the trimmed V and J ends, which lost 5 bases and 5 bases, there was a span of 11 bases. For the CDR3, the DNA is TGTGCCAGCAGCCAGCAGGACGGAGATACGCAGTATTTT. Translating it yields CASSQQDGDTQYF.

The chain couples TRBV7-8 to TRBJ1-2; no definite D call. Deletions cut 3 bases from V and 3 bases from J, with 5 bases between. Germline V gene sequence: CDR1 SGHVS, CDR2 FQNEAQ. The CDR3 consists of 12 residues. The chain's CDR3 is CASSFTHYGYTF. The CDR3 region has the DNA TGTGCCAGCAGCTTTACGCACTATGGCTACACCTTC.

This clonotype was observed a handful of times. The CDR3, as DNA: TGTGCCAGCAGGACGGTGAACACTGAAGCTTTCTTT. Translating it yields CASRTVNTEAFF. The chain uses TRBV3-1 and TRBJ1-1; no reliable D call. The V gene lost 6 bases and the J gene lost 0 bases, with 5 bases spanning the gap. There are 12 residues in the CDR3. CDR1 is LGHDT and CDR2 is YNNKEL in the germline V gene (reference sequence).

This clonotype was detected many times. The chain couples TRBV18 to TRBJ1-1; D is undetermined. In germline, CDR1 is KGHSH, CDR2 LQKENI. This CDR3 is 13 amino acids long. Trimming shortened V by 3 bases and J by 0 bases, and 5 bases separated the two germline ends. The CDR3 DNA reads as TGTGCCAGCTCACCCGCAATGAACACTGAAGCTTTCTTT. The encoded protein is CASSPAMNTEAFF. Together with reference TRBV18 and TRBJ1-1, the CDR3 gives the full variable domain: NAGVMQNPRHLVRRRGQEARLRCSPMKGHSHVYWYRQLPEEGLKFMVYLQKENIIDESGMPKERFSAEFPKEGPSILRIQQVVRGDSAAYFCASSPAMNTEAFFGQGTRLTVV.

The chain couples TRBV2 to TRBJ2-5; D is ambiguous. Looked up from germline, CDR1 is SNHLY and CDR2 is FYNNEI. The CDR3 consists of 13 residues. Trimming stripped 7 bases from V and 4 bases from J, with 13 bases between. In nucleotides, the CDR3 is TGTGCCAGCACCTTAGGTCCCGTAGAGACCCAGTACTTC. Translation: CASTLGPVETQYF.

The rearrangement links TRBV20-1 to TRBJ1-4; TRBD1 aligns across 8 bases. The CDR3 covers 14 residues. Germline V gives CDR1 DFQATT, CDR2 SNEGSKA (reference sequence). V trimming: 0 bases; J trimming: 8 bases; junction bases outside the gene matches: 5. CDR3 bases: TGCAGTGCTAGAGACCTACAGGGGGAAGAAAAACTGTTTTTT. Translation gives CSARDLQGEEKLFF.

There are many counts of this clonotype. The rearrangement joins TRBV12-3 or TRBV12-4 to TRBJ2-5; TRBD1 matches 7 bases. The J segment lost 2 bases and the V segment lost 6 bases, leaving 6 bases of the junction unmatched. This CDR3 spans 14 amino acids. CDR3 sequence: CASSIGTVQETQYF. The CDR3 DNA follows: TGTGCCAGCAGCATTGGGACAGTGCAAGAGACCCAGTACTTC.

This clonotype was detected a few times. The chain recombines TRBV9 with TRBJ1-1; D call uncertain. Trimming took 4 bases from V and 5 from J, leaving 15 bases between them. The CDR3 contains 14 residues. The germline V gene encodes CDR1 SGDLS and CDR2 YYNGEE. CDR3 region: CASSPEGRTTEAFF. The DNA of the CDR3 is TGTGCCAGCAGCCCAGAAGGTCGAACGACTGAAGCTTTCTTT.

This clonotype was detected only a few times. The V gene is TRBV3-1, the J gene TRBJ2-5; 10 bases fit TRBD2. V gave up 3 bases and J gave up 2 bases; unmatched junction bases: 6. Germline CDR1 reads LGHDT; CDR2 reads YNNKEL (reference sequence). The length of the CDR3 is 16 residues. CDR3 sequence reads: CASSQKRGGLQETQYF. For the CDR3, the DNA is TGTGCCAGCAGCCAGAAGCGGGGGGGCCTTCAAGAGACCCAGTACTTC.

For the CDR3, the DNA is TGTGCCACCAGTAGTAGTCGGGGGACTGAAGCTTTCTTT. It translates to CATSSSRGTEAFF. V gene TRBV24-1 combines with J gene TRBJ1-1, with a tentative D call TRBD1 (5 bases). In germline, CDR1 is KGHDR, CDR2 SFDVKD. Trimming pared 6 bases from V and 5 bases from J, leaving 12 bases between. The CDR3 is made up of 13 amino acids.

This clonotype was found a few times. The V and J genes are TRBV24-1 and TRBJ2-7; 7 bases agree with TRBD1. V lost 4 bases to trimming and J lost 5 bases; unmatched junction nucleotides: 7. CDR3 length equals 14 residues. Germline V CDR1 and CDR2: KGHDR, SFDVKD. CDR3 sequence (DNA): TGTGCCACCAGTGAGACGACAGGGTTCCACGAGCAGTACGTC. Amino acids: CATSETTGFHEQYV.

A few counts support this clonotype. V and J are TRBV11-3 and TRBJ1-2; 9 nucleotides match TRBD1. The CDR3 spans 11 residues. Germline values: CDR1 SGHNT, CDR2 YENEEA. With 10 bases clipped from V and 8 bases from J, the junction kept 5 bases outside the gene matches. The CDR3 spells CANPGQGGYTF. CDR3 coding DNA: TGTGCCAACCCGGGACAGGGAGGCTACACCTTC.

In its sample, this clonotype was seen a few times. The rearrangement uses TRBV10-2 and TRBJ2-5; 8 bases match TRBD2. The V gene end was trimmed by 6 bases and the J gene end by 3 bases; junction bases not matched to a gene: 3. The length of the CDR3 is 13 residues. Germline lookup yields CDR1 WSHSY and CDR2 SAAADI. As DNA, the CDR3 is TGCGCCAGCAGCGGGGGGGACGAAGAGACCCAGTACTTC. This encodes CASSGGDEETQYF.

The chain combines TRBV5-1 with TRBJ2-7; either TRBD1 or TRBD2 may fit D (5 bases each). The CDR3 is 14 amino acids. CDR1 SGHRS and CDR2 YFSETQ come from the germline V gene. The germline V and J ends were trimmed by 4 bases and 0 bases, with 11 bases remaining between them. CDR3 sequence reads: CASSEGPASYEQYF. DNA of the CDR3: TGCGCCAGCAGCGAGGGACCGGCCTCCTACGAGCAGTACTTC.

The V gene is TRBV6-6, the J gene TRBJ2-2; either TRBD1 or TRBD2 may fit D (5 bases each). The length of the CDR3 is 13 residues. V lost 7 bases and J lost 7, with 13 bases in between. Germline CDR1 is MNHNY and CDR2 is SVGAGI (reference sequence). The CDR3 coding sequence is TGTGCCAGCACTAGGGGAGTGAGCGGGGAGCTGTTTTTT. It specifies CASTRGVSGELFF.

This clonotype has a single count. This sequence joins TRBV15 and TRBJ1-1; D unclear. Trimming removed 1 base at V and 1 base at J, with 7 bases between. The CDR3 covers 14 residues. Looked up from germline, CDR1 is LNHNV and CDR2 is YYDKDF (reference sequence). The CDR3 spells CATSRVHRNTEAFF. The CDR3 DNA follows: TGTGCCACCAGCAGAGTCCACAGGAACACTGAAGCTTTCTTT.

The sample holds a few counts of this clonotype. This rearrangement joins TRBV24-1 to TRBJ2-1; 8 bases align to TRBD1. Germline loops: CDR1 KGHDR, CDR2 SFDVKD. The CDR3 covers 13 residues. The junction had 10 bases not matched to a gene; V was cut back by 9 bases and J by 10 bases. This chain's CDR3 is CATCPGQGGEQFF. In DNA, the CDR3 is TGTGCCACCTGCCCTGGACAGGGCGGAGAGCAGTTCTTC.